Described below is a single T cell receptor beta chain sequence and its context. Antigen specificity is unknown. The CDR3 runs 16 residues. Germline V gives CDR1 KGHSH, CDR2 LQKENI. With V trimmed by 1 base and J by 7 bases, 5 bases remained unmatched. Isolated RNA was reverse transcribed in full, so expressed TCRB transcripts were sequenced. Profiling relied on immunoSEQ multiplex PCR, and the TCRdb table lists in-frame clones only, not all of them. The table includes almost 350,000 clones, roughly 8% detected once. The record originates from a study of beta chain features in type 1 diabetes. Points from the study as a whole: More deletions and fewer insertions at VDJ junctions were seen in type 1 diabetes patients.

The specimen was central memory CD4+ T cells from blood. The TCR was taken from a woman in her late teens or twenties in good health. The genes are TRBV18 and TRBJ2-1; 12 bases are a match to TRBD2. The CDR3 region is CASSPQLAGGSNEQFF. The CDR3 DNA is TGTGCCAGCTCACCACAACTAGCGGGAGGTTCTAATGAGCAGTTCTTC.